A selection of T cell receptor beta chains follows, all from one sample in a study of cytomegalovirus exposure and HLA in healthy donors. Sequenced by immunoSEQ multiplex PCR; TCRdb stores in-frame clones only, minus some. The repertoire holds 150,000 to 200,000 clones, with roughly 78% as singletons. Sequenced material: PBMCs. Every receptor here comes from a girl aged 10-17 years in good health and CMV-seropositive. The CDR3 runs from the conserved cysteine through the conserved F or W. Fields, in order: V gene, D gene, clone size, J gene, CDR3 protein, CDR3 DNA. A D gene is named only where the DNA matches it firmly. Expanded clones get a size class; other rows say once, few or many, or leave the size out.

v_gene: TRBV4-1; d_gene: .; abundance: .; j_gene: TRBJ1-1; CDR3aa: CASSQDRSEAFF; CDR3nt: TGCGCCAGCAGCCAAGATCGGAGTGAAGCTTTCTTT
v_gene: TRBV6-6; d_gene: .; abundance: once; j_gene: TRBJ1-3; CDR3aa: CASSYEASGNTIYF; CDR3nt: TGTGCCAGCAGTTACGAGGCTTCTGGAAACACCATATATTTT
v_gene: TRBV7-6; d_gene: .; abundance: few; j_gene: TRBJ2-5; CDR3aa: CASSLRGEETQYF; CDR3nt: TGTGCCAGCAGCTTACGCGGGGAAGAGACCCAGTACTTC
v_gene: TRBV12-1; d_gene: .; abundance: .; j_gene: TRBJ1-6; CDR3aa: CDLCRRDYNSPLHF; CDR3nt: TGTGACCTTTGCCGGAGGGATTATAATTCACCCCTCCACTTT
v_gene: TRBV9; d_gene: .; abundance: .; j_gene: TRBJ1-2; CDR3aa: CASSPTIMDGSYGYTF; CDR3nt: TGTGCCAGCAGCCCGACAATCATGGACGGGAGTTATGGCTACACCTTC
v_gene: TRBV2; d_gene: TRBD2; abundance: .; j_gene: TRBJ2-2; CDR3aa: CASRGGPNGELFF; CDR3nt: TGTGCCAGCCGGGGGGGGCCGAACGGGGAGCTGTTTTTT
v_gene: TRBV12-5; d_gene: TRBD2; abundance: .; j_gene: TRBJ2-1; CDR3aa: CASGLATSREGTTYNEQFF; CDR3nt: TGTGCTAGTGGTTTGGCGACCTCCCGGGAGGGAACTACCTACAATGAGCAGTTCTTC
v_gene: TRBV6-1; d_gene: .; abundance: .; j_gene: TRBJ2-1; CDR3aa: CASSEAWQGVFYNEQFF; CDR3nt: TGTGCCAGCAGTGAAGCGTGGCAAGGGGTATTCTACAATGAGCAGTTCTTC
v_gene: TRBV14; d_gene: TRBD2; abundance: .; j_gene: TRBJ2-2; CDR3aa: CASATGLAGPGELFF; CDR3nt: TGTGCCAGCGCGACGGGGCTAGCGGGGCCCGGGGAGCTGTTTTTT
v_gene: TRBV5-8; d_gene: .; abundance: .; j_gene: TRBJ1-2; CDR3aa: CASSFQVLHGYTF; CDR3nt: TGTGCCAGCAGCTTCCAGGTATTACATGGCTACACCTTC
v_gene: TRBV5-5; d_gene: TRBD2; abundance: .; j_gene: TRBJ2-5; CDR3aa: CASSPRVSGGDETQYF; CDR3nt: TGTGCCAGCAGCCCTCGGGTTTCGGGGGGAGACGAGACCCAGTACTTC
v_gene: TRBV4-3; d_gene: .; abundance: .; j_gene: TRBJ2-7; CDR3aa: CASSPETGYEQYF; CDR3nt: TGCGCCAGCAGCCCCGAAACGGGGTACGAGCAGTACTTC
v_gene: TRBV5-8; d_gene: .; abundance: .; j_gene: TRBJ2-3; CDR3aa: CASSFGGTSTDTQYF; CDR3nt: TGTGCCAGCAGCTTCGGGGGAACTAGCACAGATACGCAGTATTTT
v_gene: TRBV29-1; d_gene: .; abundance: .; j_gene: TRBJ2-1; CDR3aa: CSAKQAGSSYNEQFF; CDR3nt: TGCAGCGCGAAACAGGCCGGAAGCTCCTACAATGAGCAGTTCTTC
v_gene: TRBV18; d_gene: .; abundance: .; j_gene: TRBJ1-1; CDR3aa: CASSGLAGDQNTEAFF; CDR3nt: TGTGCCAGCTCAGGACTCGCGGGCGACCAGAACACTGAAGCTTTCTTT
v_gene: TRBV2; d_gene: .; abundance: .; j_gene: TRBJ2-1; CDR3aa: CASSEGAGNEQFF; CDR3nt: TGTGCCAGCAGTGAAGGGGCGGGGAATGAGCAGTTCTTC
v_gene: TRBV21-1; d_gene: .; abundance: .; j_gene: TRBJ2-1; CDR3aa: CASSRKARKNNEQFF; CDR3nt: TGTGCCAGCAGCAGGAAAGCGCGCAAAAACAATGAGCAGTTCTTC
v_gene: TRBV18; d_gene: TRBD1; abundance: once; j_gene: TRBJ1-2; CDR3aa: CASSPGQGDGYTF; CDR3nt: TGTGCCAGCTCACCAGGACAGGGAGATGGCTACACCTTC
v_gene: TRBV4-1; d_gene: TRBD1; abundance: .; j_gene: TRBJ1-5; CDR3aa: CASSQQGASNQPQHF; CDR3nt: TGCGCCAGCAGCCAACAGGGGGCCAGCAATCAGCCCCAGCATTTT
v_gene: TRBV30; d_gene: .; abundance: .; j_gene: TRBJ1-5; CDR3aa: CAWSQGQHSNQPQHF; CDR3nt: TGTGCCTGGAGTCAGGGGCAGCATAGCAATCAGCCCCAGCATTTT
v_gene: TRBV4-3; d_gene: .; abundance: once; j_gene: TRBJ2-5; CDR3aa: CASSHTVGETQYF; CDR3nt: TGCGCCAGCAGCCACACAGTGGGAGAGACCCAGTACTTC
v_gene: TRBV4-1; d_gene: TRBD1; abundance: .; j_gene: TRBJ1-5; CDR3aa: CASSQGGQGGQPQHF; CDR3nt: TGCGCCAGCAGCCAAGGTGGACAGGGAGGTCAGCCCCAGCATTTT
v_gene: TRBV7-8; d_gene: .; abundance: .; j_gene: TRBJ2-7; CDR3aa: CASSPTRSYEQYF; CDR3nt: TGTGCCAGCAGCCCTACCCGTTCCTACGAGCAGTACTTC
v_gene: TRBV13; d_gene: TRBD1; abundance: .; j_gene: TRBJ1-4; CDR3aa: CASSSLGQGGDEKLFF; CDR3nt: TGTGCCAGCAGCTCCCTTGGACAGGGCGGAGACGAAAAACTGTTTTTT
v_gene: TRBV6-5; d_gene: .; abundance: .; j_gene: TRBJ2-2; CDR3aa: CASSLDRNTGELFF; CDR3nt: TGTGCCAGCTCATTAGACAGGAACACCGGGGAGCTGTTTTTT
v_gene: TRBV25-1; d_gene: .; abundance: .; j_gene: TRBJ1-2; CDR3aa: CASSEFRGGGVDGYTF; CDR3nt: TGTGCCAGCAGTGAATTCAGAGGGGGAGGGGTTGATGGCTACACCTTC
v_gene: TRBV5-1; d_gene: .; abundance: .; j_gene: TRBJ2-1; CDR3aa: CASSLESQGWVYNEQFF; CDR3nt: TGCGCCAGCAGCTTGGAATCCCAGGGTTGGGTCTACAATGAGCAGTTCTTC
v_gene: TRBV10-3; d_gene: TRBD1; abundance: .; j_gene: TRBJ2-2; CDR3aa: CAISELWVGQGNTGELFF; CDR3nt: TGTGCCATCAGTGAATTATGGGTGGGACAGGGGAACACCGGGGAGCTGTTTTTT
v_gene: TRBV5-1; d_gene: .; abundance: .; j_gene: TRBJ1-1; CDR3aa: CASGLQDMNTEAFF; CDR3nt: TGCGCCAGCGGCCTACAGGATATGAACACTGAAGCTTTCTTT
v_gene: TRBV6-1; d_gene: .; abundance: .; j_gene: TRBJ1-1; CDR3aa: CASSPAGENTEAFF; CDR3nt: TGTGCCAGCAGTCCTGCAGGGGAAAACACTGAAGCTTTCTTT
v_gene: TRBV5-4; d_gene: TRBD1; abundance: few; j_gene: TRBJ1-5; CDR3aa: CASSLSGQGQPQHF; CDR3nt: TGTGCCAGCAGCTTGTCGGGACAGGGACAGCCCCAGCATTTT
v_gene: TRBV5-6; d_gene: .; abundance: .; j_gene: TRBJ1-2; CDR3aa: CASSTVPVNSYGYTF; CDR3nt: TGTGCCAGCAGCACCGTCCCAGTTAATTCTTATGGCTACACCTTC